The following is a TCR beta chain sequence with its context. The antigen remains unidentified. The sample originates from a study of shared clonotypes between healthy human individuals. Generated by immunoSEQ multiplex PCR, the TCRdb table keeps only in-frame clones and is missing some. The data contain about 710,000 clones, about two thirds of them singletons. V dropped 9 bases and J dropped 7; count of bases not matched to a gene: 11. The germline CDR1 and CDR2 sequences are SNHLY and FYNNEI. The CDR3 extends over 14 amino acids. Study observations and caveats: Non-shared clonotypes had lower generation probabilities than those shared by all four donors.

The sequenced material came from memory CD4+ T cells sorted from blood. Subset of the sample: CD45RA-negative fraction. The sequence came from a woman in her twenties or thirties in good health. The V gene is TRBV2, the J gene TRBJ2-1, with 8 bases that match TRBD2. The CDR3, as DNA: TGTGCCAGTGGCCCGAGCGGGGGAGGGAATGAGCAGTTCTTC. It specifies CASGPSGGGNEQFF.